Below are 10 T cell receptor beta chains sequenced from a single sample in a study of Ad26.COV2.S vaccination and SARS-CoV-2 variants. Data came from immunoSEQ multiplex PCR; TCRdb stores just in-frame clones and leaves some out. This sample has around 450,000 clones; approximately 90% occur once, and the top ten carry about 3.5%. Treatment meaning: some 19 received Ad26.COV2.S at low or high dose, single or two shots; about 5 received placebo; per-sample allocation not given. Day 63 after the first injection of vaccine or placebo was the sampling time. The source was peripheral blood, collected in a trial of Ad26.COV2.S vaccine versus placebo. The receptors stem from a person between 18 and 65 years old who received the Ad26.COV2.S COVID-19 vaccine or a placebo.

The rearrangement joins TRBV19 to TRBJ1-5; the match to TRBD1 covers 7 bases. This CDR3 spans 15 amino acids. The V segment lost 5 bases and the J segment 3 bases; nucleotides outside the gene matches: 7. The germline V gene encodes CDR1 LNHDA and CDR2 SQIVND (reference sequence). CDR3 sequence reads: CASSVSTGPNQPQHF. The DNA of the CDR3 is TGTGCCAGTAGTGTGTCGACAGGGCCCAATCAGCCCCAGCATTTT.

V gene TRBV5-1 combines with J gene TRBJ2-5; 9 positions agree with TRBD2. J gave up 2 bases and V 1 base, and 6 bases lay outside the gene matches. CDR1 and CDR2 from the germline V gene are SGHRS and YFSETQ. The CDR3 contains 16 residues. CDR3 residues: CASSLSVAGGQETQYF. In nucleotides, the CDR3 is TGCGCCAGCAGCTTGTCCGTCGCGGGGGGGCAAGAGACCCAGTACTTC.

The chain combines TRBV4-1 with TRBJ1-5; D call uncertain. V lost 2 bases, J lost 4 bases, and 12 bases lay in between. The CDR3 spans 15 residues. Germline-derived CDR1 and CDR2 are MGHRA and YSYEKL. CDR3 bases: TGCGCCAGCAGCCAATTCGTGGTCACGAATCAGCCCCAGCATTTT. It yields the protein CASSQFVVTNQPQHF.

The V call is TRBV27, the J call TRBJ1-6; D is perhaps TRBD1 (5 bases). The germline CDR1 and CDR2 sequences are MNHEY and SMNVEV (reference sequence). V was pared by 3 bases and J by 7 bases, with 10 bases between. The CDR3 runs 14 residues. Written as DNA, the CDR3 is TGTGCCAGCAGTTTCGGGACGGACAATTCACCCCTCCACTTT. Its translation: CASSFGTDNSPLHF.

V gene TRBV28 combines with J gene TRBJ1-6; D might be TRBD1 (6 bases). From germline, CDR1 is MDHEN and CDR2 SYDVKM. V lost 3 bases, J lost 8 bases, and 14 bases lay in between. The CDR3 runs 15 residues. The CDR3, as DNA: TGTGCCAGCAGTTTCCCGACAGGTTCCCATTCACCCCTCCACTTT. Its translation is CASSFPTGSHSPLHF.

V usage is TRBV12-3 or TRBV12-4 and J usage is TRBJ1-5; 7 nucleotides match TRBD1. J was trimmed by 9 bases and V by 6 bases; bases with no gene match: 8. CDR3 size: 13 residues. The CDR3 loop reads CASSQGQRGPQHF. For the CDR3, the DNA is TGTGCCAGCAGCCAGGGACAGAGGGGGCCCCAGCATTTT.

This sequence joins TRBV12-5 and TRBJ1-6, with a weak D call TRBD1 (6 bases). CDR1 and CDR2 from the germline V gene are LGHNT and FRNRAP. V lost 9 bases, J lost 6 bases, and 30 bases lay in between. CDR3 size: 19 residues. Written as DNA, the CDR3 is TGTGCTAGCTGGCCCCTGGCCCACACGACGACAGGCACTAATTCACCCCTCCACTTT. This translates into CASWPLAHTTTGTNSPLHF.

CDR3 sequence (DNA): TGTGCCAGCAGCCCTCTGGGGCTTGGTCCGAAGGATACGCAGTATTTT. Protein sequence: CASSPLGLGPKDTQYF. The chain recombines TRBV7-2 with TRBJ2-3; D may be TRBD1 (5 bases). Germline V gene sequence: CDR1 SGHTA, CDR2 FQGNSA. V dropped 5 bases and J dropped 6 bases, with 21 bases sitting between them. The CDR3 runs to 16 residues.

The gene calls are TRBV2 and TRBJ2-3; D may be TRBD2 (6 bases). Per the germline V gene, CDR1 is SNHLY and CDR2 is FYNNEI. This CDR3 is 15 amino acids long. The germline V and J ends were trimmed by 7 bases and 1 base, with 15 bases remaining between them. The chain's CDR3 is CASTNRGMGTDTQYF. The CDR3 DNA sequence: TGTGCCAGCACCAACCGGGGGATGGGCACAGATACGCAGTATTTT.

V and J are TRBV28 and TRBJ1-5; the D is unclear. This CDR3 contains 14 residues. The germline V and J ends were trimmed by 3 bases and 2 bases, with 8 bases remaining between them. Germline V gives CDR1 MDHEN, CDR2 SYDVKM. CDR3 sequence (DNA): TGTGCCAGCAGTTTCTCGATCGGCAATCAGCCCCAGCATTTT. Protein sequence: CASSFSIGNQPQHF.